The clone carrying this TCR beta chain was detected only a few times. Every patient underwent thyroid surgery untreated. The sample belongs to a study of metastatic and nonmetastatic thyroid tumors. The CDR3 is made up of 12 amino acids. Trimming took off 1 base at V and 6 bases at J, with 7 bases between the two ends. The germline V gene encodes CDR1 SEHNR and CDR2 FQNEAQ (reference sequence). TCRdb recomputed clones from the PCR reads via MiXCR. The sample yields fewer than 4,500 clones, about 31% seen once. The chain has TRBV7-9 and TRBJ2-7, with no clear D. The source is a female donor with papillary thyroid cancer or a benign thyroid nodule (not recorded which). Some clones in this sample may be carry-over from other donors' samples. The sample consisted of adjacent normal tissue. DNA of the CDR3: TGTGCCAGCAGCTTAGGGTCCGGCGAGCAGTACTTC. Protein: CASSLGSGEQYF. Full variable domain (outside the CDR3, taken from reference TRBV7-9 and TRBJ2-7): DTGVSQNPRHKITKRGQNVTFRCDPISEHNRLYWYRQTLGQGPEFLTYFQNEAQLEKSRLLSDRFSAERPKGSFSTLEIQRTEQGDSAMYLCASSLGSGEQYFGPGTRLTVT.